The clone carrying this TCR beta chain showed up just a few times. The antigen remains unidentified. The data are from a study of cytomegalovirus exposure and HLA in healthy donors. At the level of the study: Earlier work reported some 110 million unique TCR beta sequences from about 180 million T cells.

V was pared by 4 bases and J by 3 bases, with 5 bases of the junction left unmatched. CDR1 is SGHRS and CDR2 is YFSETQ in the germline V gene. The CDR3 covers 16 residues. The primer mix had 60 Vbeta and 13 Jbeta primers. Clones were read by immunoSEQ multiplex PCR, and TCRdb kept only the in-frame ones, dropping some. The table includes more than 150,000 clones, around four fifths detected once. Study-level findings and limits: Trimming of TCR beta V- and J-genes showed a link, identified in a later analysis, to a missense DCLRE1C variant.

Donors sampled were nominally healthy, though unrecorded immune exposures were likely. This sequence joins TRBV5-1 and TRBJ2-3; 13 bases are a match to TRBD2. This receptor was obtained from a male donor in good health and CMV-seronegative. Material for sequencing was PBMCs. The CDR3 DNA follows: TGCGCCAGCAGCGTGGGGACTAGCGGGGCTACAGATACGCAGTATTTT. Encoded protein: CASSVGTSGATDTQYF. The entire variable domain, with the rest obtained from reference TRBV5-1 and TRBJ2-3, is as follows: KAGVTQTPRYLIKTRGQQVTLSCSPISGHRSVSWYQQTPGQGLQFLFEYFSETQRNKGNFPGRFSGRQFSNSRSEMNVSTLELGDSALYLCASSVGTSGATDTQYFGPGTRLTVL.